This T cell receptor (beta chain) was captured in a study of T cell responses to AZD1222 COVID-19 vaccine. Produced via immunoSEQ multiplex PCR; TCRdb's table is partial and in-frame only. The data contain about 100,000 clones, roughly 85% of them singletons. This clone appeared once. This specimen was peripheral blood, taken 28 days after the second AZD1222 dose. The sequence was obtained from an adult who received the AZD1222 COVID-19 vaccine.

CDR3 nucleotide sequence: TGTGCCAGCAGCTTCCCGGGTGCAGGTACGCAGTATTTT. Its translation: CASSFPGAGTQYF. The chain couples TRBV7-2 to TRBJ2-3; D unclear. Germline CDR1 and CDR2: SGHTA and FQGNSA. This CDR3 has 13 residues. The V end lost 3 bases, the J end lost 8 bases, and 12 bases lay between the germline ends. Using reference TRBV7-2 and TRBJ2-3 for the parts outside the CDR3, the full variable domain is GAGVSQSPSNKVTEKGKDVELRCDPISGHTALYWYRQSLGQGLEFLIYFQGNSAPDKSGLPSDRFSAERTGGSVSTLTIQRTQQEDSAVYLCASSFPGAGTQYFGPGTRLTVL.